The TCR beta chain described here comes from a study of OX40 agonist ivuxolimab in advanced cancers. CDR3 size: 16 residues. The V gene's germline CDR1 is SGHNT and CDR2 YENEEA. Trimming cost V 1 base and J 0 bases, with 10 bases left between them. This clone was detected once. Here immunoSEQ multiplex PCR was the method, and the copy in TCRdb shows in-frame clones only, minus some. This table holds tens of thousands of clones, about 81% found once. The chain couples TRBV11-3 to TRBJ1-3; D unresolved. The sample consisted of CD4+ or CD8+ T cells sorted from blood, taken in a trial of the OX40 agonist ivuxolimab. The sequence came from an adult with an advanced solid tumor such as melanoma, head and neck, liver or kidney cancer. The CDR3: CASSLGVPSSGNTIYF. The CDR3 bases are TGTGCCAGCAGCTTAGGTGTCCCGAGCTCTGGAAACACCATATATTTT.